A single sample is the source of the 5 T cell receptor beta chains below, sequenced in a study of T cell therapy after organ transplantation. Regarding time point: 20-29 weeks after completion of therapy. For these TCRs, the target antigens are not known. Using immunoSEQ multiplex PCR, the repertoire was profiled, and TCRdb retains in-frame clones only, with some absent. Of about 18,000 clones in the sample, 85% are singletons; the top ten hold about a third. The sequences come from CD8+ T cells from blood, collected after autologous CMV-specific T cell therapy. All receptors derive from a human patient who had received a solid organ transplant and had CMV disease. Some T cells may be transferred from the graft donor.

Points on this clone: This same CDR3 is encoded by further DNA sequences in the sample. The gene calls are TRBV4-1 and TRBJ2-7; perhaps TRBD1 as D (6 bases). CDR1 and CDR2 from the germline V gene are MGHRA and YSYEKL. This CDR3 contains 14 residues. V was trimmed by 1 base and J by 0 bases, leaving 7 bases between them. The CDR3 nucleotides are TGCGCCAGCAGCCAAGGGACAGCCTCCTACGAGCAGTACTTC. Protein product: CASSQGTASYEQYF.

This chain links TRBV6-5 with TRBJ1-5; D call uncertain. Between the trimmed V and J ends, which lost 5 bases and 0 bases, there was a span of 8 bases. The CDR3 consists of 14 residues. Germline CDR1 and CDR2: MNHEY and SVGAGI. The CDR3 DNA reads as TGTGCCAGCAGTATCGACTATAGCAATCAGCCCCAGCATTTT. Translated, it gives CASSIDYSNQPQHF.

CDR3 nucleotides: TGTGCCAGCAGCCCCACAGGCAACCCCTCCTACGAGCAGTACTTC. Its protein product is CASSPTGNPSYEQYF. The V gene is TRBV5-6, the J gene TRBJ2-7; the D gene is possibly TRBD1 (5 bases). The CDR3 length is 15 residues. Trimming took off 4 bases at V and 0 bases at J, with 14 bases between the two ends. CDR1 and CDR2 (germline): SGHDT, YYEEEE.

This clone was observed a handful of times. The chain links TRBV19 to TRBJ1-5; the D gene is possibly TRBD1 (6 bases). Trimming removed 2 bases from V and 0 bases from J, with 14 bases in between. Germline CDR1 and CDR2: LNHDA and SQIVND (reference sequence). The CDR3 runs 17 residues. The CDR3 bases are TGTGCCAGTAGTATACGTACAGGGCAATATAGCAATCAGCCCCAGCATTTT. This sequence encodes CASSIRTGQYSNQPQHF.

V and J are TRBV7-9 and TRBJ2-1; no clear D. Trimming removed 1 base at V and 4 bases at J, with 8 bases between. Germline values: CDR1 SEHNR, CDR2 FQNEAQ (reference sequence). The CDR3 spans 14 residues. The CDR3 reads CASSLVSRYNEQFF. The CDR3 DNA follows: TGTGCCAGCAGCTTAGTCTCTCGTTACAATGAGCAGTTCTTC.